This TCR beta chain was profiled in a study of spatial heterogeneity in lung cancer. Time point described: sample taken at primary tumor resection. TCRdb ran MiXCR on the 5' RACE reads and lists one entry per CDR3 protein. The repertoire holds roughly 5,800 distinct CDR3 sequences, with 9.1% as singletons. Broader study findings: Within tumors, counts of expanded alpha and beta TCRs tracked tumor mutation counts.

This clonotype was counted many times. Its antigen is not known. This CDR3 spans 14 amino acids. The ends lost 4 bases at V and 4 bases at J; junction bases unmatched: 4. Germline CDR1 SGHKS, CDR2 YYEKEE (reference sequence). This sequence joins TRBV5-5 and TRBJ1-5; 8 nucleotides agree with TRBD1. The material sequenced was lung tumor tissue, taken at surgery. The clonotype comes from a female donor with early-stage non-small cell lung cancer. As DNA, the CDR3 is TGTGCCAGCAGCCCCTGGACAGGGAATCAGCCCCAGCATTTT. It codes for CASSPWTGNQPQHF.